This T cell receptor beta chain came from a study of identical twins. This clonotype has ten or more counts. The CDR3 length is 15 residues. The V gene lost 5 bases and the J gene lost 7 bases, with 15 bases spanning the gap. Germline loops: CDR1 MNHEY, CDR2 SVGAGI. TCRdb re-derived calls from the 5' RACE reads in MiXCR, one entry per CDR3 protein. The sample lists 700,000 or so distinct CDR3 sequences, around 21% occurring once. This sample was also put to use in a study of T cells expressing NK-cell markers. That paper notes: Within several experiments, an anti-gamma-delta TCR antibody kept the sorting limited to alpha-beta TCR T cells.

This TCR derives from a woman aged 18-30 years in good health. Sequencing was performed on PBMCs. This rearrangement joins TRBV6-5 to TRBJ1-6; D unresolved. The DNA of the CDR3 is TGTGCCAGCAGTAACCTCGCGAGGGCGAATTCACCCCTCCACTTT. Amino acid sequence: CASSNLARANSPLHF.